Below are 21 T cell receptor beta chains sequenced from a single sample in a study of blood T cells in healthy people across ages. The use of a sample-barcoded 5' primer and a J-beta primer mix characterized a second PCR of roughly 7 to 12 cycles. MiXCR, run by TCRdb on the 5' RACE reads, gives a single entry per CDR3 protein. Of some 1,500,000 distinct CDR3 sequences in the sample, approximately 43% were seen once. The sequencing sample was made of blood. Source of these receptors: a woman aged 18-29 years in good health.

In nucleotides, the CDR3 is TGTGCCAGCTCACCACCGGTCGGGACTAGCGGGACATACGAGCAGTACTTC. It specifies CASSPPVGTSGTYEQYF. V is TRBV18 and J is TRBJ2-5; 13 bases agree with TRBD2. Matching the DNA end better, TRBJ2-7 makes the J call doubtful. This CDR3 spans 17 amino acids. Germline CDR1 reads KGHSH; CDR2 reads LQKENI.

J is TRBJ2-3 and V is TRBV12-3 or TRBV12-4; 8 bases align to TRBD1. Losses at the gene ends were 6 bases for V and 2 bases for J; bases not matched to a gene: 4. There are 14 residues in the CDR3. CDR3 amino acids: CASRWTGTTDTQYF. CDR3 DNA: TGTGCCAGCAGGTGGACAGGGACCACAGATACGCAGTATTTT.

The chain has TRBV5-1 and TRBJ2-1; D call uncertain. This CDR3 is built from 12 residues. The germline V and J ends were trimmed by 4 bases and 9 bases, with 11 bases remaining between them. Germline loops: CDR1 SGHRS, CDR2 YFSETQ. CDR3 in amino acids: CASSLDPVEQFF. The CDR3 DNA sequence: TGCGCCAGCAGCCTAGACCCGGTTGAGCAGTTCTTC.

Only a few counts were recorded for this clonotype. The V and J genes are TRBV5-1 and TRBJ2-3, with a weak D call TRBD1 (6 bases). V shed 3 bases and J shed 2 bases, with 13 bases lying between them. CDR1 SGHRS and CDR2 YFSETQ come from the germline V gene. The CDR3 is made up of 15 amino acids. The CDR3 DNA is TGCGCCAGCAGCTCCCACAGGGAAATCACAGATACGCAGTATTTT. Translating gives CASSSHREITDTQYF.

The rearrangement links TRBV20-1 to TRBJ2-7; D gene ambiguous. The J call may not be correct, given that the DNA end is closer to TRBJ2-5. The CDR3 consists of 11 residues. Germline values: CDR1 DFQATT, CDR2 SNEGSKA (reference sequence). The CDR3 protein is CSASRESTQYF. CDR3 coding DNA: TGCAGTGCTTCTAGGGAATCGACCCAGTACTTC.

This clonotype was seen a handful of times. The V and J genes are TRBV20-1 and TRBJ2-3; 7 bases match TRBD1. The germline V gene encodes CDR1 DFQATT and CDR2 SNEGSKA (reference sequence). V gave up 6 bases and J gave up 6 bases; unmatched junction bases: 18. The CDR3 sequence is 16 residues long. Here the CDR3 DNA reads TGCAGTGCCTCTACTTTGACAGGGTTATTTTCCGATACGCAGTATTTT. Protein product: CSASTLTGLFSDTQYF.

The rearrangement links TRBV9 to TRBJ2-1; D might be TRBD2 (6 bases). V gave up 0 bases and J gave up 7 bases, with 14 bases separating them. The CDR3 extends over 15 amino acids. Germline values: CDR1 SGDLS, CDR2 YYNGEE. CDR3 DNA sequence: TGTGCCAGCAGCGTAGAGACTAGATCGTGGAATGAGCAGTTCTTC. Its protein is CASSVETRSWNEQFF.

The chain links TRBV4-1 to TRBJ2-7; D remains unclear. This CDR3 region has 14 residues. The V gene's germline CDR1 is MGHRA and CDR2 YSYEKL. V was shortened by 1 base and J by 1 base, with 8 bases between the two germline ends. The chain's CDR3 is CASSQVPDSYEQYF. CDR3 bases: TGCGCCAGCAGCCAAGTCCCGGATTCCTACGAGCAGTACTTC.

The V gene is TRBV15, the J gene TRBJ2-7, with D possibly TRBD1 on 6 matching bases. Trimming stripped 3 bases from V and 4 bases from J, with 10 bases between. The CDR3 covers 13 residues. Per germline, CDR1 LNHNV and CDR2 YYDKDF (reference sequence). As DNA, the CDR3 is TGTGCCACCAGCAGCTACAGGGATTACGAGCAGTACTTC. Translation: CATSSYRDYEQYF.

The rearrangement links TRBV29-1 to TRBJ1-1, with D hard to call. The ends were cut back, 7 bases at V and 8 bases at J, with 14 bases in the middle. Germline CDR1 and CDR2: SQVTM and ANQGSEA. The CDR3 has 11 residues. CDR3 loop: CSALRGAEAFF. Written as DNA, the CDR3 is TGCAGCGCCCTACGCGGAGCGGAAGCTTTCTTT.

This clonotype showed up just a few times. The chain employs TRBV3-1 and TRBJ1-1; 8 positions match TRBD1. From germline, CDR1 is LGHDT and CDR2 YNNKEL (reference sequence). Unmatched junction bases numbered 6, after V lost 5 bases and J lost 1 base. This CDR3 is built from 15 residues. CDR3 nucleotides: TGTGCCAGCAGCTACCAGGGGGCACCGAACACTGAAGCTTTCTTT. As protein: CASSYQGAPNTEAFF.

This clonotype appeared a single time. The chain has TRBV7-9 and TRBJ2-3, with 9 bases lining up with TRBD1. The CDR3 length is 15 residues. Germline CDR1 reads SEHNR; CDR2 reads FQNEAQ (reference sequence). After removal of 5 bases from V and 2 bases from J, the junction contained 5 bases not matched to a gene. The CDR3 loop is CASSPGTGHTDTQYF. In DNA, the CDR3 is TGTGCCAGCAGCCCAGGGACAGGGCACACAGATACGCAGTATTTT.

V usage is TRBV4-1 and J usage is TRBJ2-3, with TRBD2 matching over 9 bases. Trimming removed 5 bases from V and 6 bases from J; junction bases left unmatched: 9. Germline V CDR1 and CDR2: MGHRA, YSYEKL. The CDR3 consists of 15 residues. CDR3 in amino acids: CASSNSGGPVDTQYF. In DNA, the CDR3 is TGCGCCAGCAGCAATAGCGGGGGCCCTGTGGATACGCAGTATTTT.

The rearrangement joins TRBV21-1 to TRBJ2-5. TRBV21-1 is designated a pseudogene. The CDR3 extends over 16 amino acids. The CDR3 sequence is CASSKGCDISYNEQYF. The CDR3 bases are TGTGCCAGCAGCAAAGGGTGCGACATTTCCTACAATGAGCAGTACTTC.

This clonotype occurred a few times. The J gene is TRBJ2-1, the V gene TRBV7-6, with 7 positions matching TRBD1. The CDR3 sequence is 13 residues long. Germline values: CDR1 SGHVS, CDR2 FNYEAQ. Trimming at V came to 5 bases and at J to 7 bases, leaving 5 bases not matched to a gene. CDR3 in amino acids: CASSRDSRNEQFF. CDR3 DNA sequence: TGTGCCAGCAGCCGGGACAGTAGAAATGAGCAGTTCTTC.

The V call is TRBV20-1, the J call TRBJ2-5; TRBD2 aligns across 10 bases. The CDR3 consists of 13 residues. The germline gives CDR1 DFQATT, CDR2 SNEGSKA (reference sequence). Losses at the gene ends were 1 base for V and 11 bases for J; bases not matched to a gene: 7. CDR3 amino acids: CSARASGGAQQYF. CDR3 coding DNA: TGCAGTGCTAGAGCAAGCGGGGGGGCACAGCAGTACTTC.

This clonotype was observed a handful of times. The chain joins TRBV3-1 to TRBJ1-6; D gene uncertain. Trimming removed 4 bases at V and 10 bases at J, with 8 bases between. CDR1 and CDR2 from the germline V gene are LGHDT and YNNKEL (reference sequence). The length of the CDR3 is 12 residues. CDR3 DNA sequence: TGTGCCAGCAGCCCGTCGAGATCACCCCTCCACTTT. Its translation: CASSPSRSPLHF.

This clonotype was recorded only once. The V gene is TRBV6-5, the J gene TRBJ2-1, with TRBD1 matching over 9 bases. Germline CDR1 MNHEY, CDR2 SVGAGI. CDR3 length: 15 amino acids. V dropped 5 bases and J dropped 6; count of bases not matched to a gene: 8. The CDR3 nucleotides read TGTGCCAGCAGTGCAACCGGGACAGGGACCAATGAGCAGTTCTTC. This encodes CASSATGTGTNEQFF.

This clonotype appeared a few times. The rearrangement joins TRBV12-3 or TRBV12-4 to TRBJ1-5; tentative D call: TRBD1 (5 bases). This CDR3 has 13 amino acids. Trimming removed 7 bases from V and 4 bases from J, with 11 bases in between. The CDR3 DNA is TGTGCCAGCAACGAGGACATAAATCAGCCCCAGCATTTT. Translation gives CASNEDINQPQHF.

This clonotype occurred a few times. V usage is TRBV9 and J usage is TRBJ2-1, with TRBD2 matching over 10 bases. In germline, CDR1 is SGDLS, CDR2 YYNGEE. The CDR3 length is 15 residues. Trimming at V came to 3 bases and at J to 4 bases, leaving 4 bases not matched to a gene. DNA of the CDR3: TGTGCCAGCAGCGCTAGCGGGGGACATTACAATGAGCAGTTCTTC. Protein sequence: CASSASGGHYNEQFF.

This chain's CDR3 is CASSYSGRAEAFF. In DNA, the CDR3 is TGTGCCAGCAGTTACTCCGGCAGGGCCGAAGCTTTCTTT. V is TRBV6-5 and J is TRBJ1-1; perhaps TRBD1 as D (5 bases). The CDR3 extends over 13 amino acids. V was shortened by 0 bases and J by 8 bases, with 10 bases between the two germline ends. Germline CDR1 and CDR2: MNHEY and SVGAGI.